A selection of T cell receptor beta chains follows, all from one sample in a study of breast tumors, draining lymph nodes, adjacent tissues. A single record per CDR3 protein comes from TCRdb applying MiXCR to the multiplex PCR reads. The sample lists roughly 100,000 distinct CDR3 sequences; more than 30% were seen once. The sequenced sample consisted of axillary lymph node tissue. The receptors derive from a female donor with breast cancer. Some clones in this sample may be carry-over from other donors' samples. The CDR3 runs from the conserved cysteine through the conserved F or W. Each record gives: clone size, D gene, J gene, V gene, CDR3 protein, CDR3 DNA. D genes are given only for firm matches. Clone size is shown for a subset of rows, as once, few, many or a class of expanded clone.

.,.,TRBJ1-2,TRBV7-8,CASSLVVSAGYGYPF,TGTGCCAGCAGCTTAGTCGTATCGGCAGGTTATGGCTACCCCTTC
once,TRBD2,TRBJ2-3,TRBV11-2,CASSQTSGGIDTQYF,TGTGCCAGCAGCCAAACTAGCGGGGGTATAGATACGCAGTATTTT
many,TRBD1,TRBJ1-2,TRBV2,CASSDPGRGRANYGYTF,TGTGCCAGCAGCGACCCGGGGAGGGGGCGAGCTAACTATGGCTACACCTTC
.,.,TRBJ1-1,TRBV27,CASSFRAVNTEAFF,TGTGCCAGCAGTTTTAGGGCAGTGAACACTGAAGCTTTCTTT
many,TRBD2,TRBJ2-3,TRBV4-2,CASSQDTGLAGTDTQYF,TGTGCCAGCAGCCAAGATACAGGACTAGCGGGCACAGATACGCAGTATTTT
many,TRBD2,TRBJ2-1,TRBV4-2,CASSPGLAGGSNEQFF,TGTGCCAGCAGCCCAGGACTAGCGGGAGGGAGCAATGAGCAGTTCTTC
many,TRBD2,TRBJ2-3,TRBV20-1,CSASEAGGFADTQYF,TGCAGTGCTAGTGAGGCGGGGGGGTTTGCAGATACGCAGTATTTT
many,.,TRBJ1-6,TRBV11-2,CASSLRGDNSPLHF,TGTGCCAGCAGCTTAAGAGGAGATAATTCACCCCTCCACTTT
many,TRBD2,TRBJ2-1,TRBV19,CASSKLYRGTSAYNEQFF,TGTGCCAGTAGTAAGCTTTACAGGGGGACTAGCGCGTACAATGAGCAGTTCTTC
.,TRBD1,TRBJ1-5,TRBV25-1,CASSPTGDNQPQHF,TGTGCCAGCAGTCCCACAGGGGACAATCAGCCCCAGCATTTT
.,TRBD2,TRBJ2-1,TRBV5-1,CASSLSSGVYNEQFF,TGCGCCAGCAGCTTAAGTAGCGGGGTGTACAATGAGCAGTTCTTC
many,TRBD1,TRBJ1-2,TRBV6-5,CASSHSTTGGYGYTF,TGTGCCAGCAGTCACTCGACTACAGGGGGCTATGGCTACACCTTC
few,TRBD2,TRBJ2-2,TRBV28,CASRSGTSGRAVIGELFF,TGTGCCAGCAGATCCGGGACTAGCGGGAGGGCCGTTATCGGGGAGCTGTTTTTT
.,TRBD2,TRBJ2-2,TRBV24-1,CATSDGGLAGGRHGELFF,TGTGCCACCAGTGATGGAGGACTAGCGGGAGGCCGACACGGGGAGCTGTTTTTT
many,.,TRBJ2-2,TRBV7-2,CASSPRSANTGELFF,TGTGCCAGCAGCCCCCGAAGCGCGAACACCGGGGAGCTGTTTTTT
many,TRBD1,TRBJ1-1,TRBV5-8,CASSLGGRGSNTEAFF,TGTGCCAGCAGCTTGGGAGGCAGGGGGTCGAACACTGAAGCTTTCTTT
.,TRBD1,TRBJ2-7,TRBV20-1,CSVNRGPRGEQYF,TGCAGTGTCAACAGGGGGCCCCGGGGCGAGCAGTACTTC
many,TRBD2,TRBJ2-2,TRBV6-5,CASNGGAGELFF,TGTGCCAGCAACGGGGGGGCCGGGGAGCTGTTTTTT
.,TRBD2,TRBJ2-1,TRBV9,CASSQSGTIYNEQFF,TGTGCCAGCAGCCAAAGCGGGACCATCTACAATGAGCAGTTCTTC
many,.,TRBJ2-7,TRBV4-3,CASSPDIPYEQYF,TGCGCCAGCAGCCCGGACATTCCCTACGAGCAGTACTTC
.,.,TRBJ1-4,TRBV19,CASTTYYRLRAVLRAGREKLFF,.
.,.,TRBJ1-1,TRBV19,CASSIVSNTEAFF,TGTGCCAGTAGTATCGTCTCAAACACTGAGGCTTTCTTT
.,.,TRBJ2-3,TRBV29-1,CSVSQRTDTQYF,TGCAGCGTTAGTCAGCGCACAGATACGCAGTATTTT
many,.,TRBJ2-7,TRBV24-1,CATNDSLTYEQYF,TGTGCCACCAATGACAGCCTGACCTACGAGCAGTACTTC
.,.,TRBJ1-1,TRBV13,CASSATGQLNTEALF,TGTGCCAGCAGCGCGACAGGCCAGTTGAACACTGAAGCTCTCTTT
many,TRBD2,TRBJ2-5,TRBV15,CATSRGQAGGYQETQYF,TGTGCCACCAGCAGAGGACAGGCGGGGGGGTACCAAGAGACCCAGTACTTC
.,.,TRBJ1-6,TRBV27,CARSPPRGSPLHF,TGTGCCCGCAGTCCACCGCGAGGCTCACCCCTCCACTTT
many,TRBD1,TRBJ2-1,TRBV6-5,CASTGQGNDEQFF,TGTGCCAGCACCGGACAGGGGAACGATGAGCAGTTCTTC
many,.,TRBJ2-5,TRBV20-1,CSARDHGTAYQETQYF,TGCAGTGCTAGAGATCACGGAACAGCCTACCAAGAGACCCAGTACTTC
many,.,TRBJ2-2,TRBV6-4,CASSEPAGTGELFF,TGTGCCAGCAGTGAACCCGCGGGGACCGGGGAGCTGTTTTTT
few,TRBD2,TRBJ2-2,TRBV27,CASRPGTSVAGELFF,TGTGCCAGCAGACCCGGGACTAGCGTCGCCGGGGAGCTGTTTTTT
.,TRBD1,TRBJ2-7,TRBV6-6,CASRGTGAYEQYF,TGTGCCAGCAGGGGAACAGGGGCCTACGAGCAGTACTTC
many,TRBD2,TRBJ2-1,TRBV5-6,CASSSLAGVVYNEQFF,TGTGCCAGCAGCTCTCTAGCGGGAGTGGTCTACAATGAGCAGTTCTTC
many,TRBD1,TRBJ2-1,TRBV4-1,CASSQGATGASYNEQFF,TGCGCCAGCAGCCAAGGCGCTACAGGGGCCTCCTACAATGAGCAGTTCTTC
many,TRBD1,TRBJ2-5,TRBV9,CASSPGTVQETQYF,TGTGCCAGCAGCCCCGGGACAGTTCAAGAGACCCAGTACTTC
.,TRBD1,TRBJ2-5,TRBV20-1,CSARCDREETQYF,TGCAGTGCTAGATGTGACAGGGAAGAGACCCAGTACTTC
.,TRBD1,TRBJ1-3,TRBV2,CASRPITGEAGDTIYF,TGTGCCAGCAGACCTATCACAGGGGAAGCTGGAGACACCATATATTTT
few,.,TRBJ2-2,TRBV28,CASSLSVSTPGELFF,TGTGCCAGCAGTTTATCAGTGTCAACACCCGGGGAGCTGTTTTTT
many,TRBD1,TRBJ1-5,TRBV20-1,CSARGTGTGGKGNQPQHF,TGCAGTGCTAGGGGGACCGGGACAGGGGGTAAGGGCAATCAGCCCCAGCATTTT
.,TRBD1,TRBJ1-3,TRBV13,CASSSGTGPNTIYF,TGTGCCAGCAGCTCCGGGACAGGACCAAACACCATATATTTT
many,TRBD2,TRBJ2-5,TRBV5-1,CASRRGGQLETQYF,TGCGCCAGCAGGCGGGGGGGCCAGTTGGAGACCCAGTACTTC
.,.,TRBJ1-2,TRBV15,CATSRDPGPYGYTF,TGTGCCACCAGCAGAGATCCAGGGCCCTATGGCTACACCTTC
many,.,TRBJ1-2,TRBV5-6,CASSFIEEGGGYTF,TGTGCCAGCAGCTTCATCGAGGAGGGGGGTGGCTACACCTTC
.,TRBD1,TRBJ1-1,TRBV10-2,CASSESPGQGANTEAFF,TGCGCCAGCAGTGAGTCGCCGGGACAGGGGGCGAACACTGAAGCTTTCTTT
many,.,TRBJ1-2,TRBV20-1,CSAREGAGYTF,TGCAGTGCTAGAGAGGGGGCCGGCTACACCTTC
many,TRBD1,TRBJ2-2,TRBV6-6,CASNTGGYQGTGELFF,TGTGCCAGCAATACAGGGGGCTATCAGGGCACCGGGGAGCTGTTTTTT
many,.,TRBJ2-3,TRBV6-1,CATFSLAESTDTQYF,TGTGCCACCTTCTCACTAGCCGAGAGCACAGATACGCAGTATTTT
many,.,TRBJ1-3,TRBV5-1,CASSLAAGLRDTIYF,TGCGCCAGCAGCTTGGCCGCCGGCCTTCGAGACACCATATATTTT
.,.,TRBJ1-1,TRBV5-1,CASSWGALNTEAFF,TGCGCCAGCAGCTGGGGGGCATTGAACACTGAAGCTTTCTTT
many,TRBD1,TRBJ1-2,TRBV3-1,CASIPDRERGYTF,TGTGCCAGCATTCCGGACAGGGAACGTGGCTACACCTTC
.,.,TRBJ2-1,TRBV6-1,CASSDHLPEQFF,TGTGCCAGCAGCGACCACCTACCTGAGCAGTTCTTC
many,.,TRBJ2-3,TRBV9,CASSETGSTDTQYF,TGTGCCAGCAGCGAAACAGGGAGCACAGATACGCAGTATTTT
.,TRBD1,TRBJ1-2,TRBV6-6,CASTHGAGGGYTF,TGTGCCAGCACCCACGGGGCAGGGGGTGGCTACACCTTC